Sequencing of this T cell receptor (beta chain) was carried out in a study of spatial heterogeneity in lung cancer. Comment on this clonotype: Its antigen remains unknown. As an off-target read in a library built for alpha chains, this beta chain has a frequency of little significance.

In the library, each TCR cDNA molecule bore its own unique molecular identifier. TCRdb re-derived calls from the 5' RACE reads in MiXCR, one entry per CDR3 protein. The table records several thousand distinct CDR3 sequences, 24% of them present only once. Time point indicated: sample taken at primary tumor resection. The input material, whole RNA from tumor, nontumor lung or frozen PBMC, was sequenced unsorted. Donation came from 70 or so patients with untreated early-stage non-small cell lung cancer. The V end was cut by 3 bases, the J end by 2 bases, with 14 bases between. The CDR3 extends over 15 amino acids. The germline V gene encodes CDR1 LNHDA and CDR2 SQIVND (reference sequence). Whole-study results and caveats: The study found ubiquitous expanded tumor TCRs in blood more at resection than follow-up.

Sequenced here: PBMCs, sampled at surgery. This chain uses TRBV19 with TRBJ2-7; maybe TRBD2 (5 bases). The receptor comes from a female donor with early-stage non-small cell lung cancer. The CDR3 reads CASSIRTGGAYEQYF. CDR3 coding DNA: TGTGCCAGTAGTATCCGGACTGGTGGGGCCTACGAGCAGTACTTC.